Sequencing of this TCR beta chain was carried out in a study of T cell responses to AZD1222 COVID-19 vaccine. Study-wide points: Two AZD1222 administrations were followed by greater Spike-specific TCR breadth and depth. Just 5 or 6 AZD1222 recipients tested seropositive at baseline. The donors showed a predominance of white British ancestry and of females, with possible underestimation of clonal diversity.

This clone was recorded once. The antigen is unknown. The V gene's germline CDR1 is SEHNR and CDR2 FQNEAQ (reference sequence). The CDR3 is made up of 18 amino acids. The V gene lost 0 bases and the J gene lost 8 bases, with 23 bases spanning the gap. Only in-frame clones appear in the TCRdb table, and some are missing; sequencing was by immunoSEQ multiplex PCR. The sample lists about 94,000 clones, roughly 90% occurring once. This receptor was identified in an adult who received the AZD1222 COVID-19 vaccine. The rearrangement links TRBV7-9 to TRBJ2-1; D unresolved. The source material was peripheral blood, sampled 28 days after the second AZD1222 dose. The CDR3 region has the DNA TGTGCCAGCAGCTTAGCTGTCATCCAGAGGTCACGGTCGGATGAGCAGTTCTTC. This encodes CASSLAVIQRSRSDEQFF.